The 20 T cell receptor beta chains presented below share a single source sample, sequenced in a study of CD8 T cells in Susac syndrome. Reverse transcription used about 0.5 to 1 ug RNA and random hexamers. TCRdb re-analysed the immunoSEQ multiplex PCR reads in MiXCR, keeping a single row per CDR3 protein. Among approximately 190,000 distinct CDR3 sequences listed, roughly 90% were seen once. The source material was CD4+ T cells from PBMCs. Source of these receptors: a human donor with Susac syndrome.

This clonotype has a single count. The CDR3 spells CASRAAGTSGLNEQFF. Here the CDR3 DNA reads TGTGCCAGCAGAGCTGCCGGGACTAGCGGTTTAAATGAGCAGTTCTTC. J is TRBJ2-1 and V is TRBV6-1; 11 nucleotides agree with TRBD2. Unmatched junction bases numbered 11, after V lost 6 bases and J lost 7 bases. The length of the CDR3 is 16 residues. Germline-derived CDR1 and CDR2 are MNHNS and SASEGT.

This clonotype was detected a few times. V usage is TRBV7-2 and J usage is TRBJ2-3; no definite D call. Germline V gives CDR1 SGHTA, CDR2 FQGNSA. Deletions cut 5 bases from V and 0 bases from J, with 6 bases between. There are 13 residues in the CDR3. The DNA for the CDR3 is TGTGCCAGCAGCCGAACGAGCACAGATACGCAGTATTTT. This encodes CASSRTSTDTQYF.

The chain carries TRBV20-1 and TRBJ2-2; 7 nucleotides match TRBD2. The germline gives CDR1 DFQATT, CDR2 SNEGSKA (reference sequence). V lost 0 bases and J lost 2; bases outside the gene matches: 6. This CDR3 spans 16 amino acids. Here the CDR3 DNA reads TGCAGTGCTAGAGAACTAGCGCGCTATAACACCGGGGAGCTGTTTTTT. Its protein is CSARELARYNTGELFF.

The chain is built from TRBV4-1 and TRBJ1-5; 8 nucleotides match TRBD1. CDR1 is MGHRA and CDR2 is YSYEKL in the germline V gene. Trimming at V came to 4 bases and at J to 4 bases, leaving 9 bases not matched to a gene. The CDR3 contains 16 residues. The CDR3 bases are TGCGCCAGCAGCCTACAGAACGGACAGGGTAATCAGCCCCAGCATTTT. Translation: CASSLQNGQGNQPQHF.

The CDR3 region is CAWRRRGSEKLFF. CDR3 DNA: TGTGCCTGGAGGCGCAGGGGTTCTGAAAAACTGTTTTTT. The chain recombines TRBV30 with TRBJ1-4, with D possibly being TRBD1 (6 bases). With 3 bases removed from V and 7 bases from J, the gap between germline ends came to 12 bases. From germline, CDR1 is GTSNPN and CDR2 SVGIG (reference sequence). This CDR3 is 13 amino acids long.

The chain carries TRBV7-2 and TRBJ2-2; weak D call: TRBD1 (5 bases). The ends were cut back, 2 bases at V and 0 bases at J, with 10 bases in the middle. Germline loops: CDR1 SGHTA, CDR2 FQGNSA. This CDR3 is built from 16 residues. CDR3 residues: CASSLLRTTNTGELFF. The CDR3, as DNA: TGTGCCAGCAGCTTACTCAGGACAACGAACACCGGGGAGCTGTTTTTT.

This sequence joins TRBV16 and TRBJ2-3; D is unclear. Trimming cost V 8 bases and J 3 bases, with 15 bases left between them. Per the germline V gene, CDR1 is KGHSY and CDR2 is FQNENV. The CDR3 extends over 14 amino acids. As DNA, the CDR3 is TGTGCCAGCTCCTCAGGCCCTGGGACAGATACGCAGTATTTT. As protein: CASSSGPGTDTQYF. Full variable domain (missing parts from reference TRBV16 and TRBJ2-3): GEEVAQTPKHLVRGEGQKAKLYCAPIKGHSYVFWYQQVLKNEFKFLISFQNENVFDETGMPKERFSAKCLPNSPCSLEIQATKLEDSAVYFCASSSGPGTDTQYFGPGTRLTVL.

The chain is built from TRBV20-1 and TRBJ2-7; D possibly corresponds to TRBD1 (6 bases). CDR1 is DFQATT, CDR2 SNEGSKA, per germline (reference sequence). The V end lost 0 bases, the J end lost 5 bases, and 20 bases lay between the germline ends. CDR3 length equals 16 residues. The CDR3 loop is CSARDPHREPPDEQYF. The DNA of the CDR3 is TGCAGTGCTAGAGACCCACACAGGGAGCCACCCGACGAGCAGTACTTC.

This clonotype was seen a single time. This chain uses TRBV5-1 with TRBJ2-2; a weak D match, TRBD1 (6 bases). The CDR3 spans 13 residues. Germline CDR1 SGHRS, CDR2 YFSETQ. V lost 7 bases and J lost 3, with 10 bases in between. Here the CDR3 reads CASWQGHTGELFF. DNA of the CDR3: TGCGCCAGCTGGCAGGGGCACACCGGGGAGCTGTTTTTT.

This clonotype was found once. The chain couples TRBV19 to TRBJ1-2, with D unclear. Trimming pared 3 bases from V and 2 bases from J, leaving 10 bases between. The CDR3 covers 14 residues. Germline V gene lookup returns CDR1 LNHDA and CDR2 SQIVND (reference sequence). The CDR3 spells CASSIGERNYGYTF. CDR3 nucleotide sequence: TGTGCCAGTAGTATCGGGGAAAGGAACTATGGCTACACCTTC.

The chain uses TRBV9 and TRBJ2-3; a weak D match, TRBD2 (5 bases). The V gene lost 0 bases and the J gene lost 1 base, with 12 bases spanning the gap. Germline CDR1 is SGDLS and CDR2 is YYNGEE. CDR3 size: 16 residues. CDR3 region: CASSVGPEEGTDTQYF. The CDR3 nucleotides are TGTGCCAGCAGCGTAGGTCCAGAGGAGGGCACAGATACGCAGTATTTT. The whole variable domain, filled in from reference TRBV9 and TRBJ2-3, reads DSGVTQTPKHLITATGQRVTLRCSPRSGDLSVYWYQQSLDQGLQFLIQYYNGEERAKGNILERFSAQQFPDLHSELNLSSLELGDSALYFCASSVGPEEGTDTQYFGPGTRLTVL.

This chain connects TRBV5-1 to TRBJ2-1; perhaps TRBD2 as D (7 bases). The CDR3 runs to 13 residues. The ends were cut back, 1 base at V and 14 bases at J, with 16 bases in the middle. The V gene's germline CDR1 is SGHRS and CDR2 YFSETQ. As DNA, the CDR3 is TGCGCCAGCAGCTTGCATTCTGAGGGGGGGGAGTTCTTC. Protein product: CASSLHSEGGEFF.

This rearrangement joins TRBV15 to TRBJ2-4; 7 nucleotides line up with TRBD2. Germline loops: CDR1 LNHNV, CDR2 YYDKDF (reference sequence). The V and J ends lost 1 base and 2 bases, in that order; junction bases with no gene match: 2. The CDR3 runs to 15 residues. DNA for the CDR3: TGTGCCACCAGCAGAGGCGGGGGAACCAAAAACATTCAGTACTTC. Protein product: CATSRGGGTKNIQYF.

The rearrangement uses TRBV30 and TRBJ2-7, with D unclear. The CDR3 length is 11 residues. Per the germline V gene, CDR1 is GTSNPN and CDR2 is SVGIG (reference sequence). Trimming took 0 bases from V and 4 from J, leaving 4 bases between them. The CDR3 DNA reads TGTGCCTGGAGTGTTTTTTACGAGCAGTACTTC. It specifies CAWSVFYEQYF.

The chain carries TRBV20-1 and TRBJ1-1; tentative D call: TRBD1 (5 bases). The CDR3 extends over 16 amino acids. Germline CDR1 and CDR2: DFQATT and SNEGSKA (reference sequence). V was cut by 5 bases and J by 0 bases, with 19 bases left in between. The CDR3, as DNA: TGCAGTGCTTTCCGAGGCGGACACCTCATGAACACTGAAGCTTTCTTT. Protein product: CSAFRGGHLMNTEAFF.

The chain carries TRBV11-2 and TRBJ1-1; tentative D call: TRBD1 (5 bases). Trimming removed 0 bases at V and 3 bases at J, with 11 bases between. This CDR3 has 15 residues. Germline V gene sequence: CDR1 SGHAT, CDR2 FQNNGV. The CDR3 DNA reads TGTGCCAGCAGCTTAGATCCGGGACCGTACACTGAAGCTTTCTTT. Its protein product is CASSLDPGPYTEAFF. Full variable domain (rest looked up from reference TRBV11-2 and TRBJ1-1): EAGVAQSPRYKIIEKRQSVAFWCNPISGHATLYWYQQILGQGPKLLIQFQNNGVVDDSQLPKDRFSAERLKGVDSTLKIQPAKLEDSAVYLCASSLDPGPYTEAFFGQGTRLTVV.

This clonotype was seen more than once but under ten times. V and J are TRBV4-2 and TRBJ2-7; 10 bases are a match to TRBD2. J lost 2 bases, V lost 1 base, and 8 bases had no gene match. CDR1 is LGHNA and CDR2 is YNFKEQ in the germline V gene. The CDR3 sequence is 17 residues long. In DNA form, the CDR3 reads TGTGCCAGCAGCCAAGCCGAAACTAGCGGGGCTACCTACGAGCAGTACTTC. As protein: CASSQAETSGATYEQYF.

The chain combines TRBV19 with TRBJ1-5, with no clear D. This CDR3 region has 15 residues. From germline, CDR1 is LNHDA and CDR2 SQIVND (reference sequence). V lost 0 bases to trimming and J lost 7 bases, with 13 bases between them. The CDR3 loop reads CASSIDGRPLQPQHF. DNA for the CDR3: TGTGCCAGTAGTATAGATGGCCGACCCCTACAGCCCCAGCATTTT.

This chain links TRBV19 with TRBJ1-5; TRBD1 agrees at 9 bases. This CDR3 contains 14 residues. Germline-derived CDR1 and CDR2 are LNHDA and SQIVND (reference sequence). V gave up 6 bases and J gave up 6 bases; unmatched junction bases: 6. CDR3 region: CASSVTGGGQPQHF. CDR3 bases: TGTGCCAGTAGCGTCACAGGGGGCGGTCAGCCCCAGCATTTT.

The CDR3 DNA is TGTGCCAGTAGTGGGCAGGTGAACACTGAAGCTTTCTTT. The encoded protein is CASSGQVNTEAFF. This chain uses TRBV19 with TRBJ1-1; D not resolved. Trimming pared 5 bases from V and 0 bases from J, leaving 7 bases between. The V gene's germline CDR1 is LNHDA and CDR2 SQIVND (reference sequence). This CDR3 is 13 amino acids long.